This T cell receptor (beta chain) was recorded in a study of T cells after yellow fever vaccination. This CDR3 is built from 15 residues. Losses at the gene ends were 0 bases for V and 5 bases for J; bases not matched to a gene: 5. Germline CDR1 is MNHEY and CDR2 is SVGAGI. MiXCR, applied by TCRdb to the 5' RACE reads, yields one record per CDR3 protein. The data hold 450,000 to 600,000 distinct CDR3 sequences, with about 13% observed a single time. This clonotype was seen a handful of times. This sequence originates from a young man who received the YFV17D yellow fever vaccine. This sample comprised PBMCs, obtained on the day of the yellow fever booster vaccination. V is TRBV6-5 and J is TRBJ2-5, with 8 bases lining up with TRBD1. CDR3 region: CASSYSRTGRETQYF. The CDR3, as DNA: TGTGCCAGCAGTTACTCGCGGACAGGGAGGGAGACCCAGTACTTC.